What follows are 21 T cell receptor beta chains derived from one specimen sequenced in a study of T-cell memory formation after mild COVID-19. TCRdb analysed the 5' RACE reads with MiXCR anew, one entry per CDR3 protein. The table shows around 300,000 distinct CDR3 sequences, with roughly an eighth occurring only once. The sequenced sample consisted of PBMCs or a T cell subset sorted from them (not recorded which). These receptors all stem from a man younger than 35 who had mild COVID-19 (a few samples of this study predate the infection). Cell type and time point are not known.

This clonotype was seen only a few times. The rearrangement joins TRBV6-5 to TRBJ2-7, with a tentative D call TRBD1 (5 bases). CDR1 MNHEY and CDR2 SVGAGI come from the germline V gene. The ends were cut back, 0 bases at V and 5 bases at J, with 14 bases in the middle. There are 15 residues in the CDR3. The CDR3: CASSYSGLGWNEQYF. The DNA of the CDR3 is TGTGCCAGCAGTTACTCGGGGCTGGGGTGGAACGAGCAGTACTTC.

The chain is built from TRBV7-2 and TRBJ2-3; 7 bases line up with TRBD2. V shed 1 base and J 4 bases; nucleotides not matched to a gene: 5. The CDR3 is 15 amino acids. The germline V gene has CDR1 SGHTA and CDR2 FQGNSA. This CDR3 is CASSLVGGVPDTQYF. The CDR3 DNA reads as TGTGCCAGCAGCTTAGTGGGGGGGGTGCCAGATACGCAGTATTTT.

This clonotype has a handful of counts. This rearrangement joins TRBV5-1 to TRBJ2-5, with D possibly being TRBD1 (7 bases). Germline V CDR1 and CDR2: SGHRS, YFSETQ. The V gene lost 2 bases and the J gene lost 2 bases, with 13 bases spanning the gap. The CDR3 length is 15 residues. DNA of the CDR3: TGCGCCAGCAGCTTTTCCAGGGGGAGGCAAGAGACCCAGTACTTC. Its translation is CASSFSRGRQETQYF.

The table lists this clonotype with a count of one. The chain couples TRBV5-4 to TRBJ2-2; no reliable D call. Trimming left V 5 bases short and J 1 base short, with 12 bases between. Germline CDR1 is SGHNT and CDR2 is YYREEE (reference sequence). CDR3 length: 15 residues. The CDR3 sequence: CASRQKDGNTGELFF. As DNA, the CDR3 is TGTGCCAGCAGACAAAAAGACGGGAACACCGGGGAGCTGTTTTTT.

Of note for this clonotype: This may be a read error, as it is one base from a much larger clone. The chain employs TRBV4-1 and TRBJ1-1; D uncertain. The V gene's germline CDR1 is MGHRA and CDR2 YSYEKL. The CDR3 consists of 18 residues. Trimming removed 6 bases from V and 5 bases from J, with 28 bases in between. CDR3 DNA: TGCGCCAGCAGTGATTCGACATGGGGTCCTATACTGGAGACTGAAGCTTTCTTT. This encodes CASSDSTWGPILETEAFF.

The gene calls are TRBV6-2 or TRBV6-3 and TRBJ2-7; D gene uncertain. CDR3 length equals 11 residues. Per germline, CDR1 MNHEY and CDR2 SVGEGT. Between the trimmed V and J ends, which lost 4 bases and 6 bases, there was a span of 7 bases. CDR3 amino acids: CASSFSGEQYV. The CDR3 region has the DNA TGTGCCAGCAGTTTCAGTGGCGAGCAGTACGTC.

This clonotype was seen repeatedly, ten times or more. The chain joins TRBV28 to TRBJ2-4, with 9 positions matching TRBD1. The J segment lost 1 base and the V segment lost 5 bases, leaving 9 bases of the junction unmatched. The CDR3 has 17 amino acids. From germline, CDR1 is MDHEN and CDR2 SYDVKM. The CDR3 nucleotides read TGTGCCAGCAGTGGGGCCGGGACAGGGTTGGCCAAAAACATTCAGTACTTC. Protein product: CASSGAGTGLAKNIQYF.

This clonotype was seen more than once but under ten times. V is TRBV2 and J is TRBJ2-3, with no clear D. The CDR3 is made up of 15 amino acids. V lost 4 bases, J lost 1 base, and 12 bases lay in between. CDR1 and CDR2 from the germline V gene are SNHLY and FYNNEI. In DNA form, the CDR3 reads TGTGCCAGCAGTGCGACTTCACCGGGCACAGATACGCAGTATTTT. Translated: CASSATSPGTDTQYF.

This clonotype has more than one count but fewer than ten. This sequence joins TRBV4-3 and TRBJ1-1, with 9 bases that match TRBD1. Per germline, CDR1 LGHNA and CDR2 YSLEER. With V trimmed by 8 bases and J by 2 bases, 6 bases remained unmatched. The CDR3 has 14 amino acids. The CDR3 region is CASGYTGGNTEAFF. The CDR3, as DNA: TGCGCCAGCGGTTATACAGGGGGCAACACTGAAGCTTTCTTT.

The chain joins TRBV12-3 or TRBV12-4 to TRBJ1-2; D remains unclear. The CDR3 sequence is 13 residues long. Trimming pared 8 bases from V and 4 bases from J, leaving 14 bases between. The CDR3 region is CASAEAAVYGYTF. The CDR3 nucleotides read TGTGCCAGCGCCGAGGCGGCGGTCTATGGCTACACCTTC.

As to this clonotype: The junction departs from germline at one end; a sequencing error may be responsible. The chain is built from TRBV10-3 and TRBJ1-5; 9 bases match TRBD1. The V gene's germline CDR1 is ENHRY and CDR2 SYGVKD. The CDR3 covers 13 residues. The DNA for the CDR3 is TGTGACATCAGGGACAGGGTCAATCAGCCCCAGCATTTT. This codes for CDIRDRVNQPQHF.

The chain combines TRBV7-6 with TRBJ1-1; no clear D gene. CDR3 length: 14 residues. Trimming removed 4 bases from V and 4 bases from J, with 13 bases in between. Germline assignment: CDR1 SGHVS and CDR2 FNYEAQ. This CDR3 is CASSYIGAATEAFF. The CDR3 region has the DNA TGTGCCAGCAGCTATATCGGAGCGGCCACTGAAGCTTTCTTT.

As for this clonotype: A read error is possible here, since a much larger clone lies one base away. The J gene is TRBJ1-1, the V gene TRBV7-9; 7 bases are a match to TRBD1. J lost 6 bases, V lost 2 bases, and 6 bases had no gene match. Looked up from germline, CDR1 is SEHNR and CDR2 is FQNEAQ (reference sequence). The CDR3 has 14 residues. The CDR3 DNA reads TGTGCCAGCAGCTTAAACAGGGGAGGCCCTGAAGCTTTCTTT. Its translation: CASSLNRGGPEAFF.

The CDR3 region is CASSPSNNSPLHF. DNA of the CDR3: TGTGCCAGCAGTCCGTCCAATAATTCACCCCTCCACTTT. The V call is TRBV6-5, the J call TRBJ1-6; D remains ambiguous. CDR1 is MNHEY and CDR2 is SVGAGI in the germline V gene. There are 13 residues in the CDR3. The V gene lost 5 bases and the J gene lost 5 bases, with 7 bases spanning the gap.

This clonotype was seen at least ten times. The chain employs TRBV7-2 and TRBJ1-1; D not resolved. Germline V CDR1 and CDR2: SGHTA, FQGNSA. CDR3 length equals 13 residues. Deletions cut 4 bases from V and 4 bases from J, with 10 bases between. The CDR3, as DNA: TGTGCCAGCAGCTCTACGGGTTTCACTGAAGCTTTCTTT. Amino acid sequence: CASSSTGFTEAFF. The full variable domain, completed using reference TRBV7-2 and TRBJ1-1, is GAGVSQSPSNKVTEKGKDVELRCDPISGHTALYWYRQSLGQGLEFLIYFQGNSAPDKSGLPSDRFSAERTGGSVSTLTIQRTQQEDSAVYLCASSSTGFTEAFFGQGTRLTVV.

This clonotype turned up a few times. V is TRBV6-2 or TRBV6-3 and J is TRBJ2-3; D is possibly TRBD1 (6 bases). The CDR3 totals 15 residues. V lost 2 bases and J lost 4, with 13 bases in between. Germline loops: CDR1 MNHEY, CDR2 SVGEGT. DNA of the CDR3: TGTGCCAGCAGTTACCGTCCACAGGGTCCAGATACGCAGTATTTT. Translating it yields CASSYRPQGPDTQYF.

Only a few counts were recorded for this clonotype. This sequence joins TRBV25-1 and TRBJ2-6; unclear D gene. The V gene's germline CDR1 is MGHDK and CDR2 SYGVNS. This CDR3 has 15 amino acids. With 0 bases removed from V and 4 bases from J, the gap between germline ends came to 7 bases. The CDR3 DNA follows: TGTGCCAGCAGTGAATATAAAGCCGGGGCCAACGTCCTGACTTTC. Translated: CASSEYKAGANVLTF.

This clonotype has a handful of counts. The chain combines TRBV11-2 with TRBJ2-7; 10 bases match TRBD1. The germline gives CDR1 SGHAT, CDR2 FQNNGV. This CDR3 region has 15 residues. V lost 1 base, J lost 5 bases, and 5 bases stayed unmatched. The CDR3 sequence: CASSLVTGQGNEQYF. The CDR3 DNA sequence: TGTGCCAGCAGCTTAGTGACGGGACAGGGGAACGAGCAGTACTTC.

The V gene is TRBV7-2, the J gene TRBJ1-2; D call uncertain. Trimming pared 2 bases from V and 7 bases from J, leaving 8 bases between. CDR1 is SGHTA, CDR2 FQGNSA, per germline. The CDR3 covers 12 residues. The CDR3 protein is CASSLSTGGYTF. The CDR3, as DNA: TGTGCCAGCAGCTTATCCACGGGTGGCTACACCTTC.

This clonotype came up many times. The chain joins TRBV12-3 or TRBV12-4 to TRBJ2-3; D uncertain. This CDR3 comprises 10 residues. V was clipped by 6 bases and J by 8 bases, with 6 bases between them. The chain's CDR3 is CASSSGTQYF. The CDR3 nucleotides are TGTGCCAGCAGCTCGGGTACGCAGTATTTT.

This clonotype was detected a few times. The CDR3 sequence is CASSAGQGASYEQYV. CDR3 coding DNA: TGTGCCAGCAGCGCGGGACAGGGGGCGAGCTACGAGCAGTACGTC. This chain links TRBV7-9 with TRBJ2-7, with 12 bases aligning to TRBD1. V shed 5 bases and J 3 bases; nucleotides not matched to a gene: 5. This CDR3 region has 15 residues. CDR1 and CDR2 (germline): SEHNR, FQNEAQ (reference sequence).